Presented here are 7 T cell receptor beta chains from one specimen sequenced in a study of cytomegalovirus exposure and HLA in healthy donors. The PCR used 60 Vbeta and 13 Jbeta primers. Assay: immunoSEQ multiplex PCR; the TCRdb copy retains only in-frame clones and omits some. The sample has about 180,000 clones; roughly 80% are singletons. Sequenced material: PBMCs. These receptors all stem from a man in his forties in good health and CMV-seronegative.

The DNA for the CDR3 is TGTGCCGTTACGGAGAGCGCGGGCACTGAAGCTTTCTTT. Translating gives CAVTESAGTEAFF. The rearrangement links TRBV6-5 to TRBJ1-1, with D unresolved. The germline V gene encodes CDR1 MNHEY and CDR2 SVGAGI. The CDR3 has 13 amino acids. Trimming removed 11 bases from V and 4 bases from J, with 17 bases in between.

CDR3 in DNA: TGTGCCAGCAGTGAAGAAGGCGGGCAGAATCAGCCCCAGCATTTT. This gives the protein CASSEEGGQNQPQHF. The rearrangement links TRBV2 to TRBJ1-5, with no clear D. The CDR3 is 15 residues long. Per the germline V gene, CDR1 is SNHLY and CDR2 is FYNNEI. Between the trimmed V and J ends, which lost 1 base and 4 bases, there was a span of 11 bases.

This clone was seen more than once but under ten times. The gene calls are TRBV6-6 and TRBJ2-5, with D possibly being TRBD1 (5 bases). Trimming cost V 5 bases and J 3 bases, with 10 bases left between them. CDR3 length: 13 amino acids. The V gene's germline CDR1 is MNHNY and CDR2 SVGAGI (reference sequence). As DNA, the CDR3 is TGTGCCAGCAGTAGGGGAACGAAAGAGACCCAGTACTTC. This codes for CASSRGTKETQYF.

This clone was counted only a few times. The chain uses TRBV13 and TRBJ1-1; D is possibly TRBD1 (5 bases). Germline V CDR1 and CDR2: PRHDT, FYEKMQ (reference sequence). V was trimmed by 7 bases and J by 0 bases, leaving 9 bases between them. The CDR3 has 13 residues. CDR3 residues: CASNLQVNTEAFF. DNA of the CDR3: TGTGCCAGCAACCTACAGGTGAACACTGAAGCTTTCTTT.

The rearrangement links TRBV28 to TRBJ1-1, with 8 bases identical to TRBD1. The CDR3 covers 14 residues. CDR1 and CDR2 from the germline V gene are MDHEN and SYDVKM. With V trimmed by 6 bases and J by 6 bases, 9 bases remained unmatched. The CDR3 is CASSPGQGIAEAFF. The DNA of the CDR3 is TGTGCCAGCAGCCCAGGACAGGGCATCGCTGAAGCTTTCTTT.

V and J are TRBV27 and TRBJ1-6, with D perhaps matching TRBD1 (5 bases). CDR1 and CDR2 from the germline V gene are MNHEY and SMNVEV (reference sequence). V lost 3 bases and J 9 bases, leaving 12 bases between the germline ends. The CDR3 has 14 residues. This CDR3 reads CASSLGQRVSPLHF. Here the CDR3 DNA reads TGTGCCAGCAGTTTGGGGCAAAGGGTTTCACCCCTCCACTTT.

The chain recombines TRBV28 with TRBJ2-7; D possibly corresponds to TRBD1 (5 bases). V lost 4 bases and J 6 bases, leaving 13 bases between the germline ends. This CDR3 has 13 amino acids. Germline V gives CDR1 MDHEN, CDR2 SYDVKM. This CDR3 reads CASSSPTTVEQYF. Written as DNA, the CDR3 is TGTGCCAGCAGTTCACCGACGACAGTCGAGCAGTACTTC.